This T cell receptor (beta chain) stems from a study of molecular identifiers for immune sequencing clone quantification listed by TCRdb under 2018. About the study as a whole: For a replicate experiment, RNA from roughly 20,000 or 100,000 naive CD8 T cells was divided into five aliquots, and four of the five aliquots were sequenced. This methods study used CD8 T cells to benchmark TCR RNA copy counting and molecular-identifier clustering-based TCR repertoire sequencing (MIDCIRS).

The library was prepared using PCR. TCRdb shows the sequencer as Illumina HiSeq 4000. Bulk TCR libraries were prepared as previously described, using TCR primers listed in Table S5. Total RNA was purified with the Qiagen AllPrep DNA/RNA kit. Before analysis, reads from multiple sequencing runs of one library were combined. As for the original processing: Only reads with exact TCR constant sequence were kept, trimmed to 150 nt, and grouped by their 12-nt molecular barcodes. Reads inside each barcode group were sub-clustered using a 15% Levenshtein threshold, and a quality-weighted consensus sequence was constructed for each RNA molecule. Non-functional sequences were excluded, and lower-count sequences lying one edit away from another sequence were also excluded. Based on fitting two negative binomial distributions, any barcode sub-cluster with under 20% of the maximum read count was discarded. TCRdb trimmed the raw reads at Q25, called clones with MiXCR and kept productive beta chains. Every distinct CDR3 protein forms one entry, paired with its most common genes and DNA. These V and J calls are TCRdb output, not the study's own analysis. The table for this sample lists about 500,000 distinct CDR3 sequences; around 21% of them were counted only once. The top ten clonotypes cover about 0.8% of the sample.

Naive CD8 T cell libraries were made from around 18,000 to 910,000 sorted cells using 10%, 30% or 50% of purified RNA. Naive CD8 T cells were FACS-sorted as CD8+CD4-CCR7+CD45RA+ on a BD FACSAria II into RLT Plus buffer. To test detection sensitivity, Jurkat RNA equal to ten TCR copies was added to samples of about 20,000-1,000,000 naive CD8 T cells. Enrichment of CD8 T cells was done with RosetteSep CD8+ T Cell Enrichment Cocktail plus Ficoll-Paque, and ACK red cell lysis came afterward. This clonotype was seen at least ten times. The target of this receptor is not known. Base qualities are missing; no much larger clone stands one base away. Results and caveats for the whole study, not just this receptor: Modeling indicated approximately 3 TCR RNA copies recovered per cell, compared with about 9.7 by digital PCR, which implies a capture efficiency of approximately 29%. The naive libraries included spiked-in Jurkat TCR RNA (roughly 9 copies' worth), and this RNA is not part of the donor repertoire. When barcode sub-clustering was left out, chimeric consensus sequences inflated TCR diversity, with chimeras reaching as high as 47%. In CMV-specific effector cells, clones with more than 20 RNA copies accounted for over 97% of molecules, whereas in naive cells such clones accounted for under 1%. The sizes of highly expanded clones could end up underestimated when identical TCR molecules share a barcode. Spiked-in Jurkat TCR RNA equivalent to a single cell was reported to be detectable even among approximately 1 million naive CD8 T cells.

For this chain, trimming is 7 bases at the V end and 3 bases at the J end, and the number of junction bases without a gene match is 6. From its cysteine to its phenylalanine, the CDR3 spans 13 amino acids. The CDR3 DNA has 39 bases and is translated from base 1. Sequences SQVTM (CDR1) and ANQGSEA (CDR2) are obtained from the germline V gene. The clonotype was recovered from a human donor in good health. Some libraries in this study had Jurkat cell RNA spiked in. Rearrangement joined TRBV29-1 to TRBJ1-1; 9 bases in the junction line up with TRBD1. Material for sequencing was naive CD8+ T cells from blood, with Jurkat cell RNA spiked in. The sample's cell subset or site label, in plain terms: FACS-sorted CD8+CD4-CCR7+CD45RA+ naive T cells. The CDR3 region: CSARQGDDTEAFF. The DNA reads as follows: TGCAGCGCCAGACAGGGGGACGACACTGAAGCTTTCTTT.